This passage covers 11 T cell receptor beta chains from one sample sequenced in a study of persistence of HIV-infected CD4 T cells. Their antigens are not known. Stimulation used 8 to 10 ug/mL lysate from CMV-infected fibroblasts. Sorted nonresponding memory CD4+ T cells were CD40L-negative, CD69-negative, CD45RO-high. This was the immunoSEQ version 4 assay in survey mode. Produced via immunoSEQ multiplex PCR; TCRdb's table is partial and in-frame only. Here the sample spans about 40,000 clones, more than 70% being singletons. The sample was CD4+ T cells sorted from PBMCs after roughly 19-hour stimulation, taken from a patient who received antiretroviral therapy. These receptor sequences come from an adult man with HIV who was CMV-seropositive.

The chain uses TRBV9 and TRBJ1-3; 7 bases fit TRBD1. The CDR3 sequence is 13 residues long. Germline values: CDR1 SGDLS, CDR2 YYNGEE. V was pared by 3 bases and J by 5 bases, with 2 bases of the junction left unmatched. The CDR3 coding sequence is TGTGCCAGCAGCGAACAGGGGAGAAACACCATATATTTT. It translates to CASSEQGRNTIYF.

The chain is built from TRBV10-2 and TRBJ1-4; D remains unclear. V gave up 6 bases and J gave up 0 bases, with 14 bases separating them. Germline V lookup: CDR1 WSHSY, CDR2 SAAADI. The CDR3 has 16 amino acids. The CDR3 loop is CASRGTEKATNEKLFF. Here the CDR3 DNA reads TGCGCCAGCAGAGGAACAGAGAAGGCAACTAATGAAAAACTGTTTTTT.

The CDR3 DNA is TGTGCCAGCAGCTTGGGCGCAGGGAGGAGGCGCGGCACTGAAGCTTTCTTT. Encoded protein: CASSLGAGRRRGTEAFF. The chain carries TRBV5-4 and TRBJ1-1; D is possibly TRBD1 (5 bases). Trimming left V 0 bases short and J 4 bases short, with 19 bases between. CDR1 is SGHNT, CDR2 YYREEE, per germline (reference sequence). There are 17 residues in the CDR3.

The rearrangement links TRBV5-1 to TRBJ2-7; 12 nucleotides match TRBD1. Germline CDR1 reads SGHRS; CDR2 reads YFSETQ. The CDR3 covers 15 residues. The trim removed 4 bases at V and 5 bases at J, leaving 7 bases unmatched. CDR3 loop: CASSLGQGAVHEQYF. In DNA, the CDR3 is TGCGCCAGCAGCCTGGGACAGGGGGCGGTCCACGAGCAGTACTTC.

The chain links TRBV7-8 to TRBJ2-7; TRBD1 matches at 9 bases. Trimming removed 5 bases from V and 6 bases from J; junction bases left unmatched: 14. The germline V gene has CDR1 SGHVS and CDR2 FQNEAQ. CDR3 length equals 16 residues. The CDR3, as DNA: TGTGCCAGCAGCCGAGATCGCCCGGGACAGGGCCCCGAGCAGTACTTC. Protein: CASSRDRPGQGPEQYF.

V gene TRBV4-2 combines with J gene TRBJ1-1; D is ambiguous. CDR3 length: 12 residues. Trimming removed 6 bases at V and 8 bases at J, with 13 bases between. Germline values: CDR1 LGHNA, CDR2 YNFKEQ. The CDR3 DNA is TGTGCCAGCAGTCCCGGACTAGGAGAAGCTTTCTTT. Protein sequence: CASSPGLGEAFF.

This clone was observed once. This chain uses TRBV6-1 with TRBJ1-2; D unclear. The V gene lost 0 bases and the J gene lost 8 bases, with 16 bases spanning the gap. This CDR3 comprises 15 residues. Germline V gene data show CDR1 as MNHNS and CDR2 as SASEGT. CDR3 nucleotides: TGTGCCAGCAGTGAAGCGACGGAGGGCCGTCGAGGCTACACCTTC. It codes for CASSEATEGRRGYTF.

This clone showed up just a few times. V is TRBV2 and J is TRBJ1-2, with 9 bases identical to TRBD1. The V gene end was trimmed by 6 bases and the J gene end by 4 bases; junction bases not matched to a gene: 6. The CDR3 sequence is 14 residues long. Germline assignment: CDR1 SNHLY and CDR2 FYNNEI. The CDR3 is CASRFRDRVYGYTF. In DNA form, the CDR3 reads TGTGCCAGCAGGTTTCGGGACAGGGTCTATGGCTACACCTTC.

The chain has TRBV3-1 (or the pseudogene TRBV3-2) and TRBJ2-2, with TRBD2 identical over 12 bases. The CDR3 is 19 residues long. Trimming at V came to 0 bases and at J to 4 bases, leaving 9 bases not matched to a gene. Germline V gene data show CDR1 as LGHDT and CDR2 as YNNKEL (reference sequence). The CDR3 spells CASSQERLAGGAGTGELFF. CDR3 sequence (DNA): TGTGCCAGCAGCCAAGAAAGGCTAGCGGGGGGGGCGGGCACCGGGGAGCTGTTTTTT.

V is TRBV6-5 and J is TRBJ1-2, with 9 bases lining up with TRBD1. The CDR3 is made up of 13 amino acids. J gave up 7 bases and V 6 bases, and 6 bases lay outside the gene matches. The V gene's germline CDR1 is MNHEY and CDR2 SVGAGI. The CDR3 nucleotides are TGTGCCAGCAGGCTGGACAGGGGAAGTGGCTACACCTTC. Protein: CASRLDRGSGYTF.

This chain connects TRBV18 to TRBJ2-3; D gene uncertain. CDR1 is KGHSH, CDR2 LQKENI, per germline. Trimming pared 3 bases from V and 2 bases from J, leaving 9 bases between. The CDR3 totals 14 residues. The CDR3, as DNA: TGTGCCAGCTCACCCCCAACACTCACAGATACGCAGTATTTT. It specifies CASSPPTLTDTQYF.